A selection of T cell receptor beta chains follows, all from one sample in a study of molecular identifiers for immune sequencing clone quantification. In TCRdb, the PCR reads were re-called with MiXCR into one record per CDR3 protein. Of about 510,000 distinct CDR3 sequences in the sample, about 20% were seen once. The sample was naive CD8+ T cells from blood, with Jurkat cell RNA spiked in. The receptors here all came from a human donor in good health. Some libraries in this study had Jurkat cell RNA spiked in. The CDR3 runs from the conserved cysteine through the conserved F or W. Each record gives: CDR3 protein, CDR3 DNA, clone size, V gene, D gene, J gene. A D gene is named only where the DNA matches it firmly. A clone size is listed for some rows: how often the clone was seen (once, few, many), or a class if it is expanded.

cdr3_aa: CATSSKPMGYNEQFF; cdr3_nt: TGTGCCACCAGCAGTAAACCAATGGGGTACAATGAGCAGTTCTTC; clone_size: many; v_call: TRBV15; d_call: -; j_call: TRBJ2-1
cdr3_aa: CASSSIRDHLFTDTQYF; cdr3_nt: TGTGCCAGCAGCTCTATCCGGGACCACCTATTCACAGATACGCAGTATTTT; clone_size: few; v_call: TRBV11-2; d_call: -; j_call: TRBJ2-3
cdr3_aa: CASSQTDSTEAFF; cdr3_nt: TGTGCCAGCAGCCAAACTGACAGCACTGAAGCTTTCTTT; clone_size: -; v_call: TRBV7-6; d_call: -; j_call: TRBJ1-1
cdr3_aa: CATSDSWDTQYF; cdr3_nt: TGTGCCACCAGTGATTCGTGGGATACGCAGTATTTT; clone_size: few; v_call: TRBV24-1; d_call: -; j_call: TRBJ2-3
cdr3_aa: CASSFVASYYEQYF; cdr3_nt: TGTGCCAGCAGCTTTGTGGCCTCGTACTACGAGCAGTACTTC; clone_size: -; v_call: TRBV7-9; d_call: -; j_call: TRBJ2-7
cdr3_aa: CASSRGEYSNQPQHF; cdr3_nt: TGTGCCAGCAGCAGGGGAGAATATAGCAATCAGCCCCAGCATTTT; clone_size: -; v_call: TRBV28; d_call: -; j_call: TRBJ1-5
cdr3_aa: CASSHPSGGINEQFF; cdr3_nt: TGTGCCAGCAGTCATCCTAGCGGGGGTATTAATGAGCAGTTCTTC; clone_size: -; v_call: TRBV11-2; d_call: TRBD2; j_call: TRBJ2-1
cdr3_aa: CSAREWRGSADTQYF; cdr3_nt: TGCAGTGCTAGAGAGTGGCGGGGGAGCGCAGATACGCAGTATTTT; clone_size: -; v_call: TRBV20-1; d_call: TRBD2; j_call: TRBJ2-3
cdr3_aa: CATCDGPGRNQPQHF; cdr3_nt: TGTGCCACCTGTGATGGCCCGGGACGGAATCAGCCCCAGCATTTT; clone_size: -; v_call: TRBV24-1; d_call: -; j_call: TRBJ1-5
cdr3_aa: CASSYPGLAGGSSTDTQYF; cdr3_nt: TGTGCCAGCAGTTATCCGGGACTAGCGGGGGGTTCTAGCACAGATACGCAGTATTTT; clone_size: few; v_call: TRBV12-3/TRBV12-4; d_call: TRBD2; j_call: TRBJ2-3
cdr3_aa: CASSYSTTETQYF; cdr3_nt: TGTGCCAGCAGTTACTCGACGACAGAGACCCAGTACTTC; clone_size: -; v_call: TRBV6-6; d_call: -; j_call: TRBJ2-5
cdr3_aa: CASSALPGQGDTGYTF; cdr3_nt: TGTGCCAGCAGCGCATTACCGGGACAGGGGGATACGGGCTACACCTTC; clone_size: few; v_call: TRBV7-9; d_call: TRBD1; j_call: TRBJ1-2
cdr3_aa: CASGSRTRTYEQYF; cdr3_nt: TGTGCCAGCGGTTCCCGGACCCGGACCTACGAGCAGTACTTC; clone_size: -; v_call: TRBV27; d_call: -; j_call: TRBJ2-7
cdr3_aa: CATSRVGGLRNTEAFF; cdr3_nt: TGTGCCACCAGCAGAGTTGGGGGGCTCCGGAACACTGAAGCTTTCTTT; clone_size: many; v_call: TRBV15; d_call: -; j_call: TRBJ1-1
cdr3_aa: CSVEGGGSYEQYF; cdr3_nt: TGCAGCGTTGAAGGCGGGGGTTCCTACGAGCAGTACTTC; clone_size: many; v_call: TRBV29-1; d_call: TRBD2; j_call: TRBJ2-7
cdr3_aa: CASSTGTANTEAFF; cdr3_nt: TGTGCCAGCAGTACCGGGACAGCGAACACTGAAGCTTTCTTT; clone_size: many; v_call: TRBV5-4; d_call: TRBD1; j_call: TRBJ1-1
cdr3_aa: CASSQAGTGHTQYF; cdr3_nt: TGCGCCAGCAGCCAAGCCGGGACAGGGCATACGCAGTATTTT; clone_size: many; v_call: TRBV4-1; d_call: TRBD1; j_call: TRBJ2-3
cdr3_aa: CASSQVSPVYNERFF; cdr3_nt: TGCGCCAGCAGCCAAGTTAGCCCAGTCTACAATGAGCGGTTCTTC; clone_size: -; v_call: TRBV4-3; d_call: -; j_call: TRBJ2-1